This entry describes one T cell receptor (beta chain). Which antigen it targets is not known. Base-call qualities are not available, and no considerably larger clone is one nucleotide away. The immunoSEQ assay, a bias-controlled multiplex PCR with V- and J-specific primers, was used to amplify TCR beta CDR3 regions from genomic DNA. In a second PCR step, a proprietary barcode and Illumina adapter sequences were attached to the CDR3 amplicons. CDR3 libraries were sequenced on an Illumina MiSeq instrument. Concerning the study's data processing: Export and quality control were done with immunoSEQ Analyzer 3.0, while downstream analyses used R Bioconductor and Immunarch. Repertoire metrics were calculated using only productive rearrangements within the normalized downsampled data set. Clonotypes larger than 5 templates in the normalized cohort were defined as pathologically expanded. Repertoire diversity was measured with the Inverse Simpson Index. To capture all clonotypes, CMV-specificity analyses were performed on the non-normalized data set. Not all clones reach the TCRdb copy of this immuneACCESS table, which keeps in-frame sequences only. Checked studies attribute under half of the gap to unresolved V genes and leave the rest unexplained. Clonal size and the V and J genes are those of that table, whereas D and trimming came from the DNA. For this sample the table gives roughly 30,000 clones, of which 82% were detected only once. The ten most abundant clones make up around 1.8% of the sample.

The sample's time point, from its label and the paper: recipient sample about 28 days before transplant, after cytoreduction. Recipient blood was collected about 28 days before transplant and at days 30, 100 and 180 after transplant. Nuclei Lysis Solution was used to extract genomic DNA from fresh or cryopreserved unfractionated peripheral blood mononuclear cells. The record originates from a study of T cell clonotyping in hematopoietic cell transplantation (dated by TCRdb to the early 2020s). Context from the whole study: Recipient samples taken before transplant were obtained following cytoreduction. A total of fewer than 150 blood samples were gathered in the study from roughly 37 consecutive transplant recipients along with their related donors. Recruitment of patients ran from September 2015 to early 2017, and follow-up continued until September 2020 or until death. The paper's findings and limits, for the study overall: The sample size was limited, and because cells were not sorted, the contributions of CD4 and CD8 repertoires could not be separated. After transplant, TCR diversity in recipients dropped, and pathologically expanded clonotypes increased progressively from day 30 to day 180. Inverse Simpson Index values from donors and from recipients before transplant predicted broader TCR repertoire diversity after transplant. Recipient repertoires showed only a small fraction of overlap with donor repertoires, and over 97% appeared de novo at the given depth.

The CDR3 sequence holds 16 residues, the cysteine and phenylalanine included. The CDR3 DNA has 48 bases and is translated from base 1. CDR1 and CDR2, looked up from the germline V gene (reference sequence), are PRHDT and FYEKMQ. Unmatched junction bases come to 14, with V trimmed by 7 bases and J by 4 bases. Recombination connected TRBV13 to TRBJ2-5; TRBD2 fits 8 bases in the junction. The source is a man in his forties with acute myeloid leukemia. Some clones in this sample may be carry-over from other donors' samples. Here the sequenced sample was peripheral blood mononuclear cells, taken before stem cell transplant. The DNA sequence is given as TGTGCCAGCACCATCTCTCGGGGACTAGAGTCAGAGACCCAGTACTTC. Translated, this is CASTISRGLESETQYF.